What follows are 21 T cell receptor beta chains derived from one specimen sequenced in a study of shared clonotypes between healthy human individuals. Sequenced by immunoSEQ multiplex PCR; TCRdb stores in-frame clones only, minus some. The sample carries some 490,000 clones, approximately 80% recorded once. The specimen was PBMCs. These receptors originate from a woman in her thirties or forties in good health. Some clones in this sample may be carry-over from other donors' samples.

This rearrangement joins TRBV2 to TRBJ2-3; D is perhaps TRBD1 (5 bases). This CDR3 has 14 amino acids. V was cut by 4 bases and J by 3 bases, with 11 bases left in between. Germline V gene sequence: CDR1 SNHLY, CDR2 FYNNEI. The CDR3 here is CASSAGLRTDTQYF. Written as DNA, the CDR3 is TGTGCCAGCAGTGCAGGGTTACGGACAGATACGCAGTATTTT.

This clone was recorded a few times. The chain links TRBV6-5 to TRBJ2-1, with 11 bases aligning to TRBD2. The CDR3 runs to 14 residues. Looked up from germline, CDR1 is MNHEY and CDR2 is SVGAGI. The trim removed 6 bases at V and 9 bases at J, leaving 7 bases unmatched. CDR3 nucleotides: TGTGCCAGCAGCGACAGACTAGCGGGAAGTGAGCAGTTCTTC. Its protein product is CASSDRLAGSEQFF.

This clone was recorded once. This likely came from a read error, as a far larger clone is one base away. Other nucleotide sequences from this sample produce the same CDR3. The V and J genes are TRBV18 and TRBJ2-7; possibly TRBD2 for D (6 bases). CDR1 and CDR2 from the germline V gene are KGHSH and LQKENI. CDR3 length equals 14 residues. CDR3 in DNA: TGTGCCAGCTCACCTCCTCGGGACGATCGGGAGCAGTACTTT. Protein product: CASSPPRDDREQYF.

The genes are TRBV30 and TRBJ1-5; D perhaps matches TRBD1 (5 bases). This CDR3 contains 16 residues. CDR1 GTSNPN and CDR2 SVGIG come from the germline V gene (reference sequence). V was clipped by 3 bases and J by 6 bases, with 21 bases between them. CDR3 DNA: TGTGCCTGGAGCCGTTATATTGGGGAAAGGGGTCAGCCCCAGCATTTT. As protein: CAWSRYIGERGQPQHF.

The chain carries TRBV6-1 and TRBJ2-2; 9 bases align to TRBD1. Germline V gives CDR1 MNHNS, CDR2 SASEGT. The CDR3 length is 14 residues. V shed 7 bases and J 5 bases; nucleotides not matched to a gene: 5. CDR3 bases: TGTGCCAGCACCTGGGACAGGGAAACCGGGGAGCTGTTTTTT. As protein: CASTWDRETGELFF.

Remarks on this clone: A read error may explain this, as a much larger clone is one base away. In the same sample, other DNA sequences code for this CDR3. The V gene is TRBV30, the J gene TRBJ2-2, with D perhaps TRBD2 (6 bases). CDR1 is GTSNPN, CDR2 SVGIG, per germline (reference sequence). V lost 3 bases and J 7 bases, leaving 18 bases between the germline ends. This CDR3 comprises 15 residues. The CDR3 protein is CAWSPSRGDIGELFF. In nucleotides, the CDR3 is TGTGCCTGGAGCCCCTCTCGCGGGGATATCGGGGAGCTGTTTTTT.

Here the CDR3 DNA reads TGTGCCAGTAGAATGTCCGGTGGGATTGGGACGGCTGAAGCTTTCTTT. It specifies CASRMSGGIGTAEAFF. The chain employs TRBV19 and TRBJ1-1, with D possibly being TRBD1 (5 bases). Germline CDR1 is LNHDA and CDR2 is SQIVND (reference sequence). The V gene lost 6 bases and the J gene lost 6 bases, with 23 bases spanning the gap. CDR3 length: 16 amino acids.

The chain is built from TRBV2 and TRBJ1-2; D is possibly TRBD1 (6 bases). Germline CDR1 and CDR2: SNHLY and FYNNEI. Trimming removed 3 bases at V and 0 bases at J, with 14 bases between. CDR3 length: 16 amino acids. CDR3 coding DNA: TGTGCCAGCAGTGAGGGCAGGGGCCCTTCTAACTATGGCTACACCTTC. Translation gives CASSEGRGPSNYGYTF. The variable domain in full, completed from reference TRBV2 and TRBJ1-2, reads EPEVTQTPSHQVTQMGQEVILRCVPISNHLYFYWYRQILGQKVEFLVSFYNNEISEKSEIFDDQFSVERPDGSNFTLKIRSTKLEDSAMYFCASSEGRGPSNYGYTFGSGTRLTVV.

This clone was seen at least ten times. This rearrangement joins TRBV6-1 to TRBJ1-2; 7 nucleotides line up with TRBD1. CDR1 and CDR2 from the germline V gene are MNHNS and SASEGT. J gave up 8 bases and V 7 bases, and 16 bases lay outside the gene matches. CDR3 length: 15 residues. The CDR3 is CASKGRQGDMQGYTF. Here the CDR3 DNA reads TGTGCCAGCAAGGGTCGGCAGGGGGACATGCAGGGCTACACCTTC.

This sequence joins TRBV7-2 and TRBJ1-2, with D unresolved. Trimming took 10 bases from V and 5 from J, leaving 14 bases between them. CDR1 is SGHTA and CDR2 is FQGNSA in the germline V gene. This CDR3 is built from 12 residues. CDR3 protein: CATSQVGYGYTF. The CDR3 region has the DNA TGTGCCACTTCACAAGTGGGTTATGGCTACACCTTC.

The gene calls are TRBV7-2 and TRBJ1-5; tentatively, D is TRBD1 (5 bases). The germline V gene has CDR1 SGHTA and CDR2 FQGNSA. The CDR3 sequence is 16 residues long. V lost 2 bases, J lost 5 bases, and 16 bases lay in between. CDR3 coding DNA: TGTGCCAGCAGCTTAATAGAACCAGGGAGAGATCAGCCCCAGCATTTT. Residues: CASSLIEPGRDQPQHF. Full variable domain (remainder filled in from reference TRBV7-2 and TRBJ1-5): GAGVSQSPSNKVTEKGKDVELRCDPISGHTALYWYRQSLGQGLEFLIYFQGNSAPDKSGLPSDRFSAERTGGSVSTLTIQRTQQEDSAVYLCASSLIEPGRDQPQHFGDGTRLSIL.

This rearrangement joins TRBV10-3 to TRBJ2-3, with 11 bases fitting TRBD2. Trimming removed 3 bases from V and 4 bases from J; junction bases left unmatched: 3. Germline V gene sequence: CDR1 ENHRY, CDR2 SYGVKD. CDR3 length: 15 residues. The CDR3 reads CAISELAGEADTQYF. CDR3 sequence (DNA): TGTGCCATCAGTGAACTAGCGGGAGAGGCAGATACGCAGTATTTT.

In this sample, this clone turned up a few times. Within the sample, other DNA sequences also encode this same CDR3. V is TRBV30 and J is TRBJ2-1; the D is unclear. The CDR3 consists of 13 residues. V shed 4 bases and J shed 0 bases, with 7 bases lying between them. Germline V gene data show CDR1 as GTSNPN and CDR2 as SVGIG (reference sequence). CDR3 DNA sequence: TGTGCCTGGACCAGGAGCTCCTACAATGAGCAGTTCTTC. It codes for CAWTRSSYNEQFF. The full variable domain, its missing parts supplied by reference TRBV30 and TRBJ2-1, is SQTIHQWPATLVQPVGSPLSLECTVEGTSNPNLYWYRQAAGRGLQLLFYSVGIGQISSEVPQNLSASRPQDRQFILSSKKLLLSDSGFYLCAWTRSSYNEQFFGPGTRLTVL.

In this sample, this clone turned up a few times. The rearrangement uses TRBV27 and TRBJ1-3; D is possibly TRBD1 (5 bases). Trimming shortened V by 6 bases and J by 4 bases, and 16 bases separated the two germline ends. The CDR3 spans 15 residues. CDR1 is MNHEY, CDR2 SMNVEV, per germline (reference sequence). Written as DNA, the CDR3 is TGTGCCAGCAGCAGGGATAGATCGCCGGGAAACACCATATATTTT. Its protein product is CASSRDRSPGNTIYF.

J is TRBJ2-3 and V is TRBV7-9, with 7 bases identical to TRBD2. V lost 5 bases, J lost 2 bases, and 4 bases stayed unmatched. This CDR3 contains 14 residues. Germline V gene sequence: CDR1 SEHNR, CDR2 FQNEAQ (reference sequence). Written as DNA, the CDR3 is TGTGCCAGCAGCAGGGAGGGCCTCACAGATACGCAGTATTTT. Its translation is CASSREGLTDTQYF.

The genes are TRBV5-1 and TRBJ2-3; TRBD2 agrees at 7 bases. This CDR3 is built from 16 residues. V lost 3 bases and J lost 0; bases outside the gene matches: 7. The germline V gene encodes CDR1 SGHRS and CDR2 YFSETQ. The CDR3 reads CASSWSGGSSTDTQYF. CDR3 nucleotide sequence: TGCGCCAGCAGCTGGTCCGGGGGGTCTAGCACAGATACGCAGTATTTT.

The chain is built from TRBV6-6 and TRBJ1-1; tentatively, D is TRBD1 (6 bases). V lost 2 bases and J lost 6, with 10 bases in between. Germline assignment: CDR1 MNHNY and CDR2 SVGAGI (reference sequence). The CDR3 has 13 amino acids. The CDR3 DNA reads TGTGCCAGCAGTTACGGGGAGGGGGCTGAAGCTTTCTTT. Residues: CASSYGEGAEAFF.

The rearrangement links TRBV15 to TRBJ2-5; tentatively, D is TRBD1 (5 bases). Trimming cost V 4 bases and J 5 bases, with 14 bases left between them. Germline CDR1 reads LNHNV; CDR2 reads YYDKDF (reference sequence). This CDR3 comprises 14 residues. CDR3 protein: CATSTKTAGETQYF. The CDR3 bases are TGTGCCACCAGCACCAAGACCGCAGGGGAGACCCAGTACTTC.

The CDR3 reads CASSYLTRADTQYF. The DNA of the CDR3 is TGTGCCAGCAGTTACTTGACCCGAGCGGATACGCAGTATTTT. The genes are TRBV6-5 and TRBJ2-3, with unresolved D. CDR3 size: 14 residues. V was pared by 1 base and J by 6 bases, with 11 bases between. Germline V CDR1 and CDR2: MNHEY, SVGAGI.

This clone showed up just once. CDR3 sequence reads: CASSILVGQWTNYGYTF. The CDR3 nucleotides are TGTGCCAGTAGTATCTTAGTAGGACAATGGACTAACTATGGCTACACCTTC. This chain connects TRBV19 to TRBJ1-2, with D tentatively TRBD1 (5 bases). V was pared by 3 bases and J by 0 bases, with 17 bases between. The V gene's germline CDR1 is LNHDA and CDR2 SQIVND (reference sequence). CDR3 size: 17 residues.

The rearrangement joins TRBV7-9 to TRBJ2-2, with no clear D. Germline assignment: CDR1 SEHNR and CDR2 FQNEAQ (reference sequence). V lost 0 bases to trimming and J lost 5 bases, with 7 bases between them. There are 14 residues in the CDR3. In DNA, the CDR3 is TGTGCCAGCAGCTTAGCCCTGGCTACCGGGGAGCTGTTTTTT. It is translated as CASSLALATGELFF.